This T cell receptor beta chain is drawn from a study of PD-L1 blockade in urothelial cancer. Study details: Analyses used blood from 3 weeks (second dose) and 6 weeks after treatment start. Blood yielded a median of 141,255 T cells per sample.

Note on this clone: Its antigen is unidentified.

The protocol was immunoSEQ multiplex PCR, while the TCRdb copy is restricted to in-frame clones and leaves out a portion. Here the sample spans tens of thousands of clones, around 79% being singletons. CDR1 and CDR2 (germline): SNHLY, FYNNEI. The CDR3 loop spans 15 amino acids. Trimming removed 6 bases from V and 5 bases from J; junction bases left unmatched: 10. Regarding the study as a whole: More expansion of tumor-associated blood clones, seen at 3 weeks, marked durable-benefit patients.

The TCR sequence derives from a man aged 65 to 85 with urothelial cancer. This specimen consisted of PBMCs, obtained around atezolizumab (anti-PD-L1) treatment. V is TRBV2 and J is TRBJ2-3, with 8 bases matching TRBD2. CDR3 sequence: CASSERAGAGDTQYF. CDR3 coding DNA: TGTGCCAGCAGCGAACGAGCGGGGGCGGGAGATACGCAGTATTTT. Filled out from reference TRBV2 and TRBJ2-3, the complete variable domain reads EPEVTQTPSHQVTQMGQEVILRCVPISNHLYFYWYRQILGQKVEFLVSFYNNEISEKSEIFDDQFSVERPDGSNFTLKIRSTKLEDSAMYFCASSERAGAGDTQYFGPGTRLTVL.